Listed below are T cell receptor beta chains from one sample, sequenced in a study of T cells in Graves' hyperthyroidism and ophthalmopathy. MiXCR, applied by TCRdb to the multiplex PCR reads, yields one record per CDR3 protein. This sample has 550,000 to 700,000 distinct CDR3 sequences, with around 15% found just once. Sequenced input: blood. These receptors were collected from a woman aged 40 to 50 with Graves' ophthalmopathy. CDR3s include the opening cysteine and the closing phenylalanine or tryptophan. The D gene is left open where the match is weak. Clone size is given for some rows only: seen once, a few or many times, or a class if the clone is expanded.

>NA|many|14|TRBJ1-2|TRBV2
TGTGCCAGCAGTGACCGAGCTTGGGGCTATGGCTACACCTTC
CASSDRAWGYGYTF
>NA|many|13|TRBJ1-2|TRBV7-3
TGTGCCAGCCTCACAACAGCGCCCTATGGCTACACCTTC
CASLTTAPYGYTF
>TRBD2|many|14|TRBJ2-7|TRBV27
TGTGCCAGCAGAAAGCCGGGACTAGCTTTCGAGCAGTACTTC
CASRKPGLAFEQYF
>TRBD1|few|14|TRBJ2-2|TRBV24-1
TGTGCCACCAGACAGGGGGCGTCAACCGGGGAGCTGTTTTTT
CATRQGASTGELFF
>TRBD1|few|15|TRBJ2-5|TRBV5-1
TGCGCCAGCAGCAAGGGACAGGGGGCACCTGAGACCCAGTACTTC
CASSKGQGAPETQYF
>TRBD2|few|15|TRBJ2-4|TRBV20-1
TGCAGTGCTAGAAAAGGCGGGAGATTCGGGAACATTCAGTACTTC
CSARKGGRFGNIQYF
>NA|many|16|TRBJ1-1|TRBV11-1
TGTGCCAGCAGCGTAGAAAGGGTCCTGACTAACACTGAAGCTTTCTTT
CASSVERVLTNTEAFF
>NA|many|12|TRBJ1-5|TRBV6-5
TGTGCCAGCAGGGTCTCGAGTCAGCCCCAGCATTTT
CASRVSSQPQHF
>NA|many|14|TRBJ1-5|TRBV28
TGTGCCACCTGCCCCGGGACTGCCGGTCAGCCCCAGCATTTT
CATCPGTAGQPQHF
>TRBD1|many|15|TRBJ2-7|TRBV28
TGTGCCAGCACTACAGGGGATGGGCTAACGTACGAGCAGTACTTC
CASTTGDGLTYEQYF
>NA|many|12|TRBJ1-5|TRBV12-3/TRBV12-4
TGTGCCAGCAGAGAAGGCGCCCAGCCCCAGCATTTT
CASREGAQPQHF
>NA|few|14|TRBJ2-7|TRBV7-9
TGTGCCAGCAGCCCCGGGACTCTTCACGACGAGCAGTACTTC
CASSPGTLHDEQYF
>NA|once|15|TRBJ1-5|TRBV19
TGTGCCAGTAGTATGTTCGTCGGAGGCAATCAGCCCCAGCATTTT
CASSMFVGGNQPQHF
>NA|many|14|TRBJ2-7|TRBV6-5
TGTGCCAGCAGTTACTTGGCAGGGACCTACGAGCAGTACTTC
CASSYLAGTYEQYF
>NA|many|15|TRBJ1-3|TRBV12-3/TRBV12-4
TGTGCCAGCAGTCCGCGAGTACGGTCTGGAAACACCATATATTTT
CASSPRVRSGNTIYF
>TRBD1|many|15|TRBJ2-7|TRBV6-2/TRBV6-3
TGTGCCAGCAGGCCGGGGACAGGGGGCAACTACGAGCAGTACTTC
CASRPGTGGNYEQYF
>TRBD2|many|15|TRBJ2-7|TRBV28
TGTGCCAGCAGTTCGGGCGGGAGGGACATTACGAGGCAGTACTTC
CASSSGGRDITRQYF
>TRBD1|many|16|TRBJ2-7|TRBV27
TGTGCCAGCAGTTTATCGCAGACAGGGTCCCCGTACGAGCAGTACTTC
CASSLSQTGSPYEQYF
>TRBD2|many|17|TRBJ2-2|TRBV11-2
TGTGCCAGCAACTCCGGAGGACTAGCGGGAAACACCGGGGAGCTGTTTTTT
CASNSGGLAGNTGELFF
>TRBD1|many|12|TRBJ1-1|TRBV6-5
TGTGCCAGCAGTAGGGACAGGGGTGAAGCTTTCTTT
CASSRDRGEAFF
>NA|many|14|TRBJ1-1|TRBV20-1
TGCAGTGCTAGTGACGGACGGGGGGTGACTGAAGCTTTCTTT
CSASDGRGVTEAFF
>TRBD2|many|15|TRBJ2-7|TRBV6-1
TGTGCCAGCAGAAGGGAAGGGACTAGCTCCTACGAGCAGTACTTC
CASRREGTSSYEQYF
>NA|NA|14|TRBJ2-7|TRBV12-3/TRBV12-4
TGTGCCAGCAGTACAGGGTGCATCTCCTACGAGCAGTACTTC
CASSTGCISYEQYF
>NA|many|15|TRBJ2-5|TRBV11-2
TGTGCCAGCAGTGGGACGGGGACACAGCAAGAGACCCAGTACTTC
CASSGTGTQQETQYF
>NA|many|13|TRBJ1-2|TRBV7-8
TGTGCCAGCAGCCCCGGACTAAACGGTGGCTACACCTTC
CASSPGLNGGYTF
>TRBD2|many|13|TRBJ2-7|TRBV27
TGTGCCAGCAGTTGGCGGGAGTCCCACGAGCAGTACTTC
CASSWRESHEQYF
>NA|many|16|TRBJ1-1|TRBV27
TGTGCCAGCAGTTTAAGGGCCAGGTGGGGAGCCACTGAAGCTTTCTTT
CASSLRARWGATEAFF
>NA|many|13|TRBJ1-2|TRBV6-5
TGTGCCAGCAGGATTGGGGTTAACTATGGCTACACCTTC
CASRIGVNYGYTF